These 9 T cell receptor beta chains were sequenced from one sample in a study of cytomegalovirus exposure and HLA in healthy donors. The assay was immunoSEQ multiplex PCR, and TCRdb's table has in-frame clones only and misses some. Of 170,000 or so clones in the sample, about 86% were seen once. The sequenced sample was PBMCs. Receptor source: a woman between 18 and 29 years old in good health and CMV-seropositive.

The rearrangement links TRBV7-6 to TRBJ1-2; tentatively, D is TRBD1 (5 bases). The CDR3 is 16 residues long. V lost 0 bases, J lost 5 bases, and 16 bases lay in between. Germline V CDR1 and CDR2: SGHVS, FNYEAQ. This CDR3 is CASSLAPQGKGYGYTF. CDR3 bases: TGTGCCAGCAGCTTAGCACCTCAGGGAAAGGGATATGGCTACACCTTC. The variable domain in full, with the rest retrieved from reference TRBV7-6 and TRBJ1-2, is GAGVSQSPRYKVTKRGQDVALRCDPISGHVSLYWYRQALGQGPEFLTYFNYEAQQDKSGLPNDRFSAERPEGSISTLTIQRTEQRDSAMYRCASSLAPQGKGYGYTFGSGTRLTVV.

The chain is built from TRBV7-9 and TRBJ2-5, with D possibly TRBD2 on 6 matching bases. The CDR3 loop spans 14 amino acids. Germline values: CDR1 SEHNR, CDR2 FQNEAQ (reference sequence). Trimming stripped 2 bases from V and 1 base from J, with 8 bases between. CDR3 sequence: CASSLMGGQETQYF. In nucleotides, the CDR3 is TGTGCCAGCAGCTTAATGGGGGGCCAAGAGACCCAGTACTTC.

The chain combines TRBV5-1 with TRBJ2-6, with D uncertain. Trimming shortened V by 4 bases and J by 1 base, and 9 bases separated the two germline ends. CDR1 is SGHRS and CDR2 is YFSETQ in the germline V gene. CDR3 size: 15 residues. This CDR3 is CASSIDVSGANVLTF. The CDR3 DNA reads TGCGCCAGCAGCATAGATGTTTCTGGGGCCAACGTCCTGACTTTC.

The chain couples TRBV14 to TRBJ2-2; TRBD2 might be the D (7 bases). V shed 1 base and J shed 6 bases, with 12 bases lying between them. The length of the CDR3 is 15 residues. CDR1 SGHDN and CDR2 FVKESK come from the germline V gene. This CDR3 reads CASSQVGGAAGELFF. In nucleotides, the CDR3 is TGTGCCAGCAGCCAAGTAGGGGGGGCTGCCGGGGAGCTGTTTTTT.

This rearrangement joins TRBV5-1 to TRBJ2-2; 7 positions agree with TRBD2. The length of the CDR3 is 15 residues. Unmatched junction bases numbered 6, after V lost 6 bases and J lost 1 base. The germline CDR1 and CDR2 sequences are SGHRS and YFSETQ. The CDR3 DNA follows: TGCGCCAGCACAATGAGCGGGGAGAACACCGGGGAGCTGTTTTTT. As protein: CASTMSGENTGELFF.

This clone was observed once. This rearrangement joins TRBV19 to TRBJ1-2; D gene ambiguous. Between the trimmed V and J ends, which lost 5 bases and 7 bases, there was a span of 11 bases. The CDR3 loop spans 12 amino acids. CDR1 is LNHDA, CDR2 SQIVND, per germline (reference sequence). In DNA form, the CDR3 reads TGTGCCAGTAGTCTCCGACGGGGTGGCTACACCTTC. This gives the protein CASSLRRGGYTF.

This clone appeared a few times. The chain has TRBV27 and TRBJ1-2; weak D call: TRBD1 (5 bases). CDR1 is MNHEY and CDR2 is SMNVEV in the germline V gene (reference sequence). The CDR3 loop spans 14 amino acids. Trimming pared 0 bases from V and 4 bases from J, leaving 9 bases between. CDR3 coding DNA: TGTGCCAGCAGTTTATCCGGGGGTGCCTATGGCTACACCTTC. Protein sequence: CASSLSGGAYGYTF.

V gene TRBV6-1 combines with J gene TRBJ1-1; no definite D call. This CDR3 is 12 amino acids long. The V and J ends lost 10 bases and 1 base respectively, with 10 bases between them. Germline assignment: CDR1 MNHNS and CDR2 SASEGT. CDR3 bases: TGTGCCACCACCGAGTGGAACACTGAAGCTTTCTTT. Translation: CATTEWNTEAFF.

The chain is built from TRBV7-8 and TRBJ1-6; 7 nucleotides align to TRBD1. This CDR3 has 15 residues. Germline loops: CDR1 SGHVS, CDR2 FQNEAQ. Losses at the gene ends were 5 bases for V and 6 bases for J; bases not matched to a gene: 7. CDR3 bases: TGTGCCAGCAGCGCCAATCAGGGGGGTAATTCACCCCTCCACTTT. This translates into CASSANQGGNSPLHF.